This T cell receptor (beta chain) is drawn from a study of cytotoxic CD8 clonotypes in ibrutinib-treated CLL. Study at large: Response sampling occurred after a median 12 months of treatment (range 6 to 36). Averaging across samples gave about 230,000 productive templates and roughly 100,000 productive rearrangements.

Sequencing was performed with immunoSEQ multiplex PCR; in TCRdb, only in-frame clones are kept and a portion is missing. The table has 250,000 or so clones, 70% seen once. This CDR3 is built from 20 residues. Germline V CDR1 and CDR2: KGHSH, LQKENI. V shed 3 bases and J 1 base; nucleotides not matched to a gene: 19. Genomic DNA (roughly 2.2 micrograms) was obtained from cryopreserved PBMCs for construction of TCR beta libraries. Comments on this clone: The antigen is not known.

General observations from the study: An increase in clonality occurred at ibrutinib response, followed by a return toward baseline at progression.

Sequenced material: PBMCs, taken after 24 months of ibrutinib treatment. This TCR derives from a human donor with chronic lymphocytic leukemia. The chain recombines TRBV18 with TRBJ1-1; 8 bases line up with TRBD1. CDR3 loop: CASSPLKRNFYDRGNTEAFF. CDR3 bases: TGTGCCAGCTCACCCCTTAAAAGGAACTTTTATGACAGGGGGAACACTGAAGCTTTCTTT.